Listed below are T cell receptor beta chains from one sample, sequenced in a study of shared clonotypes between healthy human individuals. Only in-frame clones appear in the TCRdb table, and some are missing; sequencing was by immunoSEQ multiplex PCR. The sample lists around 2.3 million clones, approximately 96% seen once, with approximately 0.13% in the top ten. Sequenced input: naive CD4+ T cells sorted from blood. The receptors were gathered from a man between 18 and 29 years old in good health. The CDR3 runs from the conserved cysteine through the conserved F or W. A D gene is named only where the DNA matches it firmly. Size values are once, few and many counts, or a class for expanded clones, and some rows have none.

j_gene,v_gene,d_gene,abundance,CDR3nt,CDR3aa
TRBJ2-7,TRBV7-6,NA,NA,TGTGCCAGCAGCTCGTTTTTAGGAAGCGAGCAGTACTTC,CASSSFLGSEQYF
TRBJ1-6,TRBV30,TRBD1,once,TGTGCCTGGACTGGACAGGGTAATTCACCCCTCCACTTT,CAWTGQGNSPLHF
TRBJ2-7,TRBV7-2,TRBD1,NA,TGTGCCAGCAGCCCACGACAGGGACCCTACGAGCAGTACTTC,CASSPRQGPYEQYF
TRBJ1-5,TRBV7-2,NA,once,TGTGCCAGCAGTTTCCAAGGCAATCAGCCCCAGCATTTT,CASSFQGNQPQHF
TRBJ2-7,TRBV28,TRBD1,NA,TGTGCCAGCAGCACAAGGGACAGGGCCTCCTACGAGCAGTACTTC,CASSTRDRASYEQYF
TRBJ1-5,TRBV5-1,TRBD1,NA,TGCGCCAGCAGGGGCAGGGGGCGCTTCATCCAGCCCCAGCATTTT,CASRGRGRFIQPQHF
TRBJ2-2,TRBV4-2,NA,NA,TGTGCCAGCAGCCAAGGTCTACACACCGGGGAGCTGTTTTTT,CASSQGLHTGELFF
TRBJ1-3,TRBV9,NA,NA,TGTGCCAGCAGCGTCGACATTAGCCGTCCTGGAAACACCATATATTTT,CASSVDISRPGNTIYF
TRBJ1-2,TRBV18,NA,NA,TGTGCCAGCTCACCATCCAGGGAAGGCTATGGCTACACCTTC,CASSPSREGYGYTF
TRBJ2-7,TRBV29-1,TRBD2,NA,TGCAGCGTTGGGGAGGGGACGGGCGAGCAGTACTTC,CSVGEGTGEQYF
TRBJ2-1,TRBV7-2,NA,NA,TGTGCCAGCAGCTGGGGTTTGGACGGTGAGCAGTTCTTC,CASSWGLDGEQFF
TRBJ1-3,TRBV28,TRBD1,NA,TGTGCCAGCCAGGACAGGGGCGATGGAAACACCATATATTTT,CASQDRGDGNTIYF
TRBJ1-1,TRBV28,TRBD1,NA,TGTGCCAGCAGTTTATTAGGTACAGGGGCCACGTCAGCTTTCTTT,CASSLLGTGATSAFF
TRBJ1-1,TRBV5-1,TRBD1,NA,TGCGCCAGCAGGTCCGACAGGGAGTGGCAATCCGAAGCTTTCTTT,CASRSDREWQSEAFF
TRBJ1-4,TRBV18,TRBD1,once,TGTGCCAGCTCACCCGGACAGGGTTCAAAACTGTTTTTT,CASSPGQGSKLFF
TRBJ1-1,TRBV6-1,NA,NA,TGTGCCAGCAGTACTATTACAGGGAACACTGAAGCTTTCTTT,CASSTITGNTEAFF
TRBJ1-6,TRBV7-9,NA,NA,TGTGCCAGCAGCCCCCCACAGGATAATTCACCCCTCCACTTT,CASSPPQDNSPLHF
TRBJ1-1,TRBV6-5,NA,few,TGTGCCAGCAGTCCTCGGCCATCCATGAACACTGAAGCTTTCTTT,CASSPRPSMNTEAFF
TRBJ2-5,TRBV6-5,NA,NA,TGTGCCAGCAGTTACTCGGCTGGGGCCGCTGGGACCCAGTACTTC,CASSYSAGAAGTQYF
TRBJ2-1,TRBV30,NA,NA,TGTGCCTGGAGTGTAATCGGGGTTAACGAGCAGTTCTTC,CAWSVIGVNEQFF
TRBJ2-7,TRBV6-9,NA,NA,TGTGCCAGCAGTCGACCCGTCCCGGGGGCCTACGAGCAGTACTTC,CASSRPVPGAYEQYF
TRBJ1-5,TRBV28,NA,NA,TGTGCCAGCAGCATTCCGGTAAGCAATCAGCCCCAGCATTTT,CASSIPVSNQPQHF
TRBJ2-3,TRBV29-1,NA,once,TGCAGCGTTGAAGACTGGGGGAACGCAGATACGCAGTATTTT,CSVEDWGNADTQYF
TRBJ1-2,TRBV5-1,NA,NA,TGCGCCAGCAGCTCCGGGGCAGGGCCGGGCTACACCTTC,CASSSGAGPGYTF
TRBJ2-2,TRBV10-3,NA,NA,TGTGCCATCCAGGGGCAAAGAACAGGGACGAACACCGGGGAGCTGTTTTTT,CAIQGQRTGTNTGELFF
TRBJ2-1,TRBV2,NA,NA,TGTGCCAGCAGTTGGGGGCGGAATGAGCAGTTCTTC,CASSWGRNEQFF
TRBJ1-5,TRBV4-1,TRBD1,once,TGCGCCAGCAGCCAAGATCCAACGACAGGGGGCGCGAATCAGCCCCAGCATTTT,CASSQDPTTGGANQPQHF
TRBJ1-2,TRBV2,NA,few,TGTGCCAGGGAAGCGGACTATGGCTACACCTTC,CAREADYGYTF
TRBJ2-7,TRBV7-9,NA,once,TGTGCCACCCCTGGGTTGTCCTACGAGCAGTACTTC,CATPGLSYEQYF
TRBJ1-1,TRBV29-1,NA,NA,TGCAGCGTTGAAGGGCAGGGACCGAACACTGAAGCTTTCTTT,CSVEGQGPNTEAFF
TRBJ1-5,TRBV9,TRBD1,NA,TGTGCCAGCAGCCTAACACCGGGACAGGGCGAAGCCCAGCATTTT,CASSLTPGQGEAQHF
TRBJ2-5,TRBV27,TRBD1,NA,TGTGCCAGCAGTCACCCCGGGACAGTCCAAGAGACCCAGTACTTC,CASSHPGTVQETQYF
TRBJ1-2,TRBV19,TRBD1,once,TGTGCCAGTAGTATCCATAGGACAGGGGTCGGCTACACCTTC,CASSIHRTGVGYTF
TRBJ2-2,TRBV5-1,NA,NA,TGCGCCAGCAGCTTGGAGGTCAGCACCGGGGAGCTGTTTTTT,CASSLEVSTGELFF
TRBJ2-7,TRBV30,TRBD2,NA,TGTGCCTTGAATCATGGGAGGACTAGCGGGTTCCACACCTACGAGCAGTACTTC,CALNHGRTSGFHTYEQYF
TRBJ1-1,TRBV10-1,TRBD1,NA,TGCGCCAGCAGTGAGGGGGGACAGACTGAAGCTTTCTTT,CASSEGGQTEAFF
TRBJ2-5,TRBV10-2,TRBD1,NA,TGCGCCAGCAGTGAGTCCTTACCGAGGGGGCGCGAAGAGACCCAGTACTTC,CASSESLPRGREETQYF